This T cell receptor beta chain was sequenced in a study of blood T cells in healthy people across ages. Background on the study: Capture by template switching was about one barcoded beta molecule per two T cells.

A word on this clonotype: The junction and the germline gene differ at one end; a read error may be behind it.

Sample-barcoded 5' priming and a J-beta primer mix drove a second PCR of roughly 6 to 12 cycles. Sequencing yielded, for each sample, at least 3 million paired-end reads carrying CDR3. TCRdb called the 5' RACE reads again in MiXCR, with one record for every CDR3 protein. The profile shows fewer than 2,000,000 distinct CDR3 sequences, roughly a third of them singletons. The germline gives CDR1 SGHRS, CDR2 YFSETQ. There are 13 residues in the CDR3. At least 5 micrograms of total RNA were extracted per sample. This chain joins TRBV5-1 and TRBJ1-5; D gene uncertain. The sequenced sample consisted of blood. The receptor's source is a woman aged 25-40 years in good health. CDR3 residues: CTSSFGFDQPQHF. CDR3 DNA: TGCACCAGCAGCTTCGGATTCGACCAACCCCAGCATTTT.